This TCR beta chain is drawn from a study of shared T cell receptors in the human thymus. Trimming left V 3 bases short and J 5 bases short, with 13 bases between. CDR1 is LNHDA, CDR2 SQIVND, per germline (reference sequence). The CDR3 consists of 14 residues. This table comes from immunoSEQ multiplex PCR, and its TCRdb copy is limited to in-frame clones, with some not included. This sample has about 500,000 clones, with 78% found just once. These data are also associated with another study on human thymus T cells. This second report adds: Resections from corrective heart surgery provided thymus tissue. As related research reported, thymic repertoires overlapped highly among unrelated individuals.

The rearrangement uses TRBV19 and TRBJ1-1; no clear D. The sequence derives from a boy younger than two with a congenital heart defect. Sequenced: thymocytes. The CDR3: CASSIRFEETEAFF. DNA of the CDR3: TGTGCCAGTAGTATCCGATTCGAGGAGACTGAAGCTTTCTTT.